What follows are 17 T cell receptor beta chains derived from one specimen sequenced in a study of cytomegalovirus exposure and HLA in healthy donors. TCRdb's table, derived via immunoSEQ multiplex PCR, lists solely in-frame clones and lacks some. The table includes roughly 120,000 clones, roughly 83% detected once. The sample consisted of PBMCs. The receptor set was obtained from a man between 18 and 29 years old in good health and CMV-seronegative.

The chain combines TRBV11-3 with TRBJ2-1; the match to TRBD1 covers 10 bases. Germline lookup yields CDR1 SGHNT and CDR2 YENEEA. V was clipped by 7 bases and J by 10 bases; unmatched bases: 7. This CDR3 contains 13 residues. The CDR3 DNA follows: TGTGCCAGCAAGGGACAGGGGCAGGTGGAGCAGTTCTTC. It codes for CASKGQGQVEQFF.

The gene calls are TRBV6-1 and TRBJ1-4; weak D call: TRBD1 (6 bases). Trimming left V 2 bases short and J 7 bases short, with 20 bases between. Germline V gives CDR1 MNHNS, CDR2 SASEGT. The CDR3 has 17 residues. CDR3 in DNA: TGTGCCAGCAGTGAACGGCTGGGGGCAGGGCCTCCTGAAAAACTGTTTTTT. It encodes CASSERLGAGPPEKLFF.

The chain couples TRBV7-2 to TRBJ2-7; D gene unclear. Germline V gives CDR1 SGHTA, CDR2 FQGNSA. V was trimmed by 4 bases and J by 2 bases, leaving 3 bases between them. The length of the CDR3 is 11 residues. CDR3 loop: CASSSTYEQYF. CDR3 DNA sequence: TGTGCCAGCAGCTCAACCTACGAGCAGTACTTC.

The rearrangement uses TRBV19 and TRBJ1-2; possibly TRBD1 for D (5 bases). Germline CDR1 reads LNHDA; CDR2 reads SQIVND (reference sequence). The V end lost 5 bases, the J end lost 2 bases, and 12 bases lay between the germline ends. This CDR3 spans 14 amino acids. This CDR3 is CASSYDRRNYGYTF. In nucleotides, the CDR3 is TGTGCCAGTAGTTATGACAGAAGAAACTATGGCTACACCTTC.

This clone has a handful of counts. The chain carries TRBV7-2 and TRBJ2-3, with 8 bases fitting TRBD2. V dropped 5 bases and J dropped 5; count of bases not matched to a gene: 15. The CDR3 covers 17 residues. Germline lookup yields CDR1 SGHTA and CDR2 FQGNSA. CDR3 loop: CASSPPPRAGVKDTQYF. The CDR3 nucleotides read TGTGCCAGCAGCCCCCCCCCAAGAGCGGGAGTTAAAGATACGCAGTATTTT.

There are a few counts of this clone. Other DNA sequences in this sample translate to the same CDR3. This chain uses TRBV2 with TRBJ2-2; 7 bases fit TRBD1. CDR3 length: 14 amino acids. CDR1 is SNHLY, CDR2 FYNNEI, per germline. V shed 7 bases, J shed 2 bases, and the junction held 4 bases outside the gene matches. The CDR3 DNA follows: TGTGCCAGCACAAGGACAGGCAACACCGGGGAGCTGTTTTTT. Its protein is CASTRTGNTGELFF.

The rearrangement uses TRBV29-1 and TRBJ2-1; no definite D call. The CDR3 contains 14 residues. In germline, CDR1 is SQVTM, CDR2 ANQGSEA. Trimming pared 8 bases from V and 7 bases from J, leaving 21 bases between. CDR3 coding DNA: TGCAGCACAAGAGGCCTAGTTAGTGTGAATGAGCAGTTCTTC. This encodes CSTRGLVSVNEQFF.

This clone occurred a few times. The V gene is TRBV6-6, the J gene TRBJ1-5; weak D call: TRBD1 (5 bases). Germline V gene data show CDR1 as MNHNY and CDR2 as SVGAGI (reference sequence). V was clipped by 2 bases and J by 5 bases, with 10 bases between them. The CDR3 runs to 14 residues. The CDR3 region has the DNA TGTGCCAGCAGTTACGCAGGGTATGATCAGCCCCAGCATTTT. Translated: CASSYAGYDQPQHF.

This clone came up once. This chain joins TRBV9 and TRBJ2-3; D not resolved. V lost 4 bases, J lost 6 bases, and 9 bases lay in between. Per the germline V gene, CDR1 is SGDLS and CDR2 is YYNGEE. CDR3 length: 12 residues. DNA for the CDR3: TGTGCCAGCAGCCTATTTTCGGATACGCAGTATTTT. Residues: CASSLFSDTQYF.

This chain joins TRBV4-1 and TRBJ1-5; D not resolved. Germline-derived CDR1 and CDR2 are MGHRA and YSYEKL. CDR3 length: 17 residues. Trimming shortened V by 0 bases and J by 2 bases, and 14 bases separated the two germline ends. The CDR3 protein is CASSQEPGGEGNQPQHF. The CDR3 DNA follows: TGCGCCAGCAGCCAAGAGCCAGGCGGGGAGGGCAATCAGCCCCAGCATTTT.

The chain uses TRBV5-1 and TRBJ2-7; TRBD1 matches 8 bases. Germline CDR1 reads SGHRS; CDR2 reads YFSETQ. The CDR3 runs 15 residues. V was clipped by 3 bases and J by 0 bases; unmatched bases: 5. CDR3 loop: CASSSPGQGSYEQYF. CDR3 DNA: TGCGCCAGCAGCTCCCCAGGACAGGGCTCCTACGAGCAGTACTTC.

This chain links TRBV13 with TRBJ2-1, with TRBD1 as a possible D gene (5 bases). This CDR3 has 16 residues. Germline V gene data show CDR1 as PRHDT and CDR2 as FYEKMQ (reference sequence). V lost 6 bases and J 3 bases, leaving 18 bases between the germline ends. CDR3 sequence (DNA): TGTGCCAGCAGTTTCAAAGGGGCACCAGGCTACAATGAGCAGTTCTTC. Its protein product is CASSFKGAPGYNEQFF.

About this clone: At one end, the junction sequence differs from germline, possibly due to a read error. This chain uses TRBV7-7 with TRBJ2-5; 10 positions match TRBD1. The germline V gene has CDR1 SSHAT and CDR2 FNYEAQ (reference sequence). This CDR3 spans 15 amino acids. The CDR3 DNA sequence: TGTGCTAGCAGCTTGGACGGGACAGGGGATGAGACCCAGTACTTC. Translating it yields CASSLDGTGDETQYF. The full variable domain, in which reference TRBV7-7 and TRBJ2-5 provide the parts outside the CDR3, is GAGVSQSPRYKVTKRGQDVTLRCDPISSHATLYWYQQALGQGPEFLTYFNYEAQPDKSGLPSDRFSAERPEGSISTLTIQRTEQRDSAMYRCASSLDGTGDETQYFGPGTRLLVL.

This clone occurred a few times. The chain is built from TRBV18 and TRBJ2-7; possible D gene TRBD2, 6 bases. The CDR3 has 14 residues. Germline V gene lookup returns CDR1 KGHSH and CDR2 LQKENI. V lost 3 bases and J lost 2, with 11 bases in between. CDR3 in amino acids: CASSPPGATYEQYF. CDR3 sequence (DNA): TGTGCCAGCTCACCGCCGGGAGCTACCTACGAGCAGTACTTC.

The genes are TRBV6-5 and TRBJ2-7; maybe TRBD1 (5 bases). CDR3 size: 15 residues. Germline V lookup: CDR1 MNHEY, CDR2 SVGAGI. V shed 0 bases and J shed 3 bases, with 12 bases lying between them. CDR3 DNA: TGTGCCAGCAGTTACTCCCTGACAGCGCGCTACGAGCAGTACTTC. This codes for CASSYSLTARYEQYF.

The chain links TRBV5-8 to TRBJ1-1, with D maybe TRBD1 (5 bases). The V gene's germline CDR1 is SGHTS and CDR2 YDEGEE. Trimming removed 0 bases at V and 7 bases at J, with 13 bases between. This CDR3 region has 14 residues. The CDR3 sequence: CASSLAKGRGEAFF. For the CDR3, the DNA is TGTGCCAGCAGCTTGGCCAAGGGGCGCGGTGAAGCTTTCTTT.

V usage is TRBV4-2 and J usage is TRBJ2-4; 10 bases map to TRBD2. The germline gives CDR1 LGHNA, CDR2 YNFKEQ. V was pared by 0 bases and J by 8 bases, with 10 bases of the junction left unmatched. This CDR3 comprises 17 residues. CDR3 coding DNA: TGTGCCAGCAGCCAAGATATCCTAGCGGGGGCAGGGGACATTCAGTACTTC. Translated, it gives CASSQDILAGAGDIQYF.